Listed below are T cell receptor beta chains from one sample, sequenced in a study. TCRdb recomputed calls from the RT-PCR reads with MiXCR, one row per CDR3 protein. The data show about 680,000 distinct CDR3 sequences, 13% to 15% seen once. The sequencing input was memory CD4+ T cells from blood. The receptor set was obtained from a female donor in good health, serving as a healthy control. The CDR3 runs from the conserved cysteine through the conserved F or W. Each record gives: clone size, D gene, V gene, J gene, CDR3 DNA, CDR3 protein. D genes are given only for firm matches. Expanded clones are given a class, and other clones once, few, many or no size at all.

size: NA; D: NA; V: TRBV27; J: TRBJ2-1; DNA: TGTGCCAGCAGTTTACCCGTCACCTCCTACAATGAGCAGTTCTTC; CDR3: CASSLPVTSYNEQFF
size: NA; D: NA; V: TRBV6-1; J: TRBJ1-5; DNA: TGTGCCAGCAGTGAAGCGGGGTGGGGTGGACAGCCCCAGCATTTT; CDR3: CASSEAGWGGQPQHF
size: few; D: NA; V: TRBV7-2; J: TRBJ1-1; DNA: TGTGCCAGCAGTATTCGTTCCGCCGCTGAAGCTTTCTTT; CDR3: CASSIRSAAEAFF
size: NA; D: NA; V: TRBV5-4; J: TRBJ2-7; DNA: TGTGCCAGCAGCCTACGGACGAGTAACGAGCAGTACTTC; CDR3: CASSLRTSNEQYF
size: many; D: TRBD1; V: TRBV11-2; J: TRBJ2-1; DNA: TGTGCCAGCAGCTTCGACAGGGGATACAATGAGCAGTTCTTC; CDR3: CASSFDRGYNEQFF
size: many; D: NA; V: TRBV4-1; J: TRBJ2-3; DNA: TGCGCCAGCAGACCCACTGCTAGCACAGATACGCAGTATTTT; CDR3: CASRPTASTDTQYF
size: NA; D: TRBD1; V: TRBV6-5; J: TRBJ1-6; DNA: TGTGCCAGCGCCTACCGGGGGCAGGGGGAAGGTTCACCCCTCCACTTT; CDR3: CASAYRGQGEGSPLHF
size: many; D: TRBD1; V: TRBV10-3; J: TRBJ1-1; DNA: TGTGCCATCAATACCCAGGGGGCCCCTGAAGCTTTCTTT; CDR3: CAINTQGAPEAFF
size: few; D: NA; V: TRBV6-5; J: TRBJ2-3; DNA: TGTGCCAGCAGTCCCCCCCCTGGGAAGGCTGAGTATTTT; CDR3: CASSPPPGKAEYF
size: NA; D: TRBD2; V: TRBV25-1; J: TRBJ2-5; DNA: TGTGCCACCTCGGCGGGGGGGGAGGGAGAGACCCAGTACTTC; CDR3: CATSAGGEGETQYF
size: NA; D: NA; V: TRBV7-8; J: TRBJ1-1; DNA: TGTGCCAGCAGCTTAGGGCAAAGTAAGACTGAAGCTTTCTTT; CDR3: CASSLGQSKTEAFF
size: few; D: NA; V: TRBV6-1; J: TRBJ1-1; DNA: TGTGCCAGCAGTGACACATCCGGCACTGAAGCTTTCTTT; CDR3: CASSDTSGTEAFF
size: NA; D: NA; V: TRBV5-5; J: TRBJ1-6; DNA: TGTGCCAGCAGCACCGACTCTCACGGGGTAAATTCACCCCTCCACTTT; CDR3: CASSTDSHGVNSPLHF
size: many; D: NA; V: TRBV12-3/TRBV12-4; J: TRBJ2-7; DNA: TGTGCCAGCAGTTTCAGTGGCGGGATGTTGTACTTC; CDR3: CASSFSGGMLYF
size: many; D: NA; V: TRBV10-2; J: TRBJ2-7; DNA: TGCGCCAGCAGGGAAACCCGTATAGGCTCCTACGAGCAGTACTTC; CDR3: CASRETRIGSYEQYF
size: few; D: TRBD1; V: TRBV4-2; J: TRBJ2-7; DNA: TGTGCCAGCAGCCCCTCCGGGACAGATATCTACGAGCAGTACTTC; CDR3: CASSPSGTDIYEQYF
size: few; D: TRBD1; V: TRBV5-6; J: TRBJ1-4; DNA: TGTGCCAGCAGCCGAAGGAGACAGGGTAATGAAAAACTGTTTTTT; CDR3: CASSRRRQGNEKLFF
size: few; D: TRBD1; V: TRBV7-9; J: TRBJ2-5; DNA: TGTGCCAGCAGCTTGGGACAGGGGGCGGAGGAGACCCAGTACTTC; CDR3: CASSLGQGAEETQYF
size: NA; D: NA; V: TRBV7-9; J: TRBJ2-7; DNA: TGTGCCAGCAGTTCACAAGGACGGACAGTATTACACGAGCAGTACTTC; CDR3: CASSSQGRTVLHEQYF
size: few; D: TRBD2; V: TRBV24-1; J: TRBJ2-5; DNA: TGTGCCACCAGTGAGCAGGGAGGGGCCGAGACCCAGTACTTC; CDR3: CATSEQGGAETQYF
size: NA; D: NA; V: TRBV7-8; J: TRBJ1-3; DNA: TGTGCCAGCAGCTTAGAGGTGGGGAAAGGCTCTGGAAACACCATATATTTT; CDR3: CASSLEVGKGSGNTIYF
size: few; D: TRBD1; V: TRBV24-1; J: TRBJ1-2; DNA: TGTGCCACCAGTGAGCATGGGACAGGCGAGTATGGCTACACCTTC; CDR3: CATSEHGTGEYGYTF
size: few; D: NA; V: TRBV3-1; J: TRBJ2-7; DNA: TGTGCCAGCAGCCGGGAACTACTAAGCTCCTACGAGCAGTACTTC; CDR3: CASSRELLSSYEQYF
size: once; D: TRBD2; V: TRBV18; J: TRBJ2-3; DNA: TGTGCCAGCTCAACTCTAGCGGGAGGAGGAGATACGCAGTATTTT; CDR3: CASSTLAGGGDTQYF
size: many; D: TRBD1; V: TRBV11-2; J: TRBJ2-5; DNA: TGTGCCAGCAGCTCCGGGACAGGGTACCAAGAGACCCAGTACTTC; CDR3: CASSSGTGYQETQYF
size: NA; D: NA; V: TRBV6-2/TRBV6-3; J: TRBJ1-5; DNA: TGTGCCAGCAGTTACCTGACGATCAGGGACGGGAGCAATCAGCCCCAGCATTTT; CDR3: CASSYLTIRDGSNQPQHF
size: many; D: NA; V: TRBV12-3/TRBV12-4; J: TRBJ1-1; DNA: TGTGCCAGCTCTGGGGGCCTGCTCGACACTGAAGCTTTCTTT; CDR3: CASSGGLLDTEAFF
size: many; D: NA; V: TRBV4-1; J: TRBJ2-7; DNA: TGCGCCAGCAGCCTAGACTCAAACCAAGGGTACGAGCAGTACTTC; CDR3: CASSLDSNQGYEQYF
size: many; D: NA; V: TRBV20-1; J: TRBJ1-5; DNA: TGCAGTGCTAGCAAGGGTGTGGGGCAGCCCCAGCATTTT; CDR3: CSASKGVGQPQHF
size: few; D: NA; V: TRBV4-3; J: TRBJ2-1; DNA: TGCGCCAGCAGCCAGGGGGGATCGCAAGAGCAGTTCTTC; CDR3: CASSQGGSQEQFF
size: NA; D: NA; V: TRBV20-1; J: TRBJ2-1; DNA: TGCAGTGCTGGGGGGCAGTACTACAATGAGCAGTTCTTC; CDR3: CSAGGQYYNEQFF
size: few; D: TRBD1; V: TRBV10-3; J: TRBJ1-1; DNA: TGTGCCATCAGGGTACAGGGGGCATTGAACACTGAAGCTTTCTTT; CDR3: CAIRVQGALNTEAFF
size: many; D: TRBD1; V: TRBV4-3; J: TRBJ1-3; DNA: TGCGCCAGCAGCCAAGACAGGGGGCCTGGAAACACCATATATTTT; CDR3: CASSQDRGPGNTIYF
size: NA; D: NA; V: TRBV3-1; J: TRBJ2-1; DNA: TGTGCCAGCAGCCATCCCGGGGGTTTCGAGCAGTTCTTC; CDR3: CASSHPGGFEQFF
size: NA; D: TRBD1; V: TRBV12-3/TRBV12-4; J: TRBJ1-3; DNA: TGTGCCAGCAGCCCACTGACAGGGGGCTTTTCTGGAAACACCATATATTTT; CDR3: CASSPLTGGFSGNTIYF
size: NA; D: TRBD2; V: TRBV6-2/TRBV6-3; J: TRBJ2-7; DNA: TGTGCCAGCAGACCCCTAGCAAGCGGGATATACGAGCAGTACTTC; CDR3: CASRPLASGIYEQYF
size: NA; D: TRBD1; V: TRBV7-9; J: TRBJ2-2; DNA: TGTGCCAGCAGCTTATCTGGGACAGGGGGTATGAACACCGGGGAGCTGTTTTTT; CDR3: CASSLSGTGGMNTGELFF
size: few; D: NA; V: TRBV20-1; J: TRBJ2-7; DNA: TGCAGTGCTAGAACGGTACAGGGCTACGAGCAGTACTTC; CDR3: CSARTVQGYEQYF
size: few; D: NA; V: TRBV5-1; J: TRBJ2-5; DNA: TGCGCCAGCAGCTTACCGGTCGGGCAGCAAGAGACCCAGTACTTC; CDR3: CASSLPVGQQETQYF
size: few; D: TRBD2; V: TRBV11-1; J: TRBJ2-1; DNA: TGTGCCAGCAGCCCAGCTTCTGGAGTAGCGGGAGGCTCCCAGTTCTTC; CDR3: CASSPASGVAGGSQFF
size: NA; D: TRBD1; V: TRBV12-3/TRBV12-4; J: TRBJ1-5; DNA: TGTGCCAGCAGCCAGGGGGCAGGTGGCAATCAGCCCCAGCATTTT; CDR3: CASSQGAGGNQPQHF
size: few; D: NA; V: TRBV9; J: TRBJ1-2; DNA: TGTGCCAGCAGCCCCCGTGGATCCGGTGGCTACACCTTC; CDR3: CASSPRGSGGYTF
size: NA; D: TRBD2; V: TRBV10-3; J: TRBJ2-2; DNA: TGTGCCATCAGAGAAAGCGGGGTGTACACCGGGGAGCTGTTTTTT; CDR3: CAIRESGVYTGELFF
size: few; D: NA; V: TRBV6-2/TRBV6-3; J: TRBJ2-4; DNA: TGTGCCAGCAGTTACGACGCGGGACGGGAAAACATTCAGTACTTC; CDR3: CASSYDAGRENIQYF
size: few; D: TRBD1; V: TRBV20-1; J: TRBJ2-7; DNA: TGCAGTGCCAGTAAACAGGGGCTTGGCTACGAGCAGTACTTC; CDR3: CSASKQGLGYEQYF
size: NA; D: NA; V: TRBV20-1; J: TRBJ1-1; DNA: TGCAGTGCTAGGACACTGCGCGGTAACGGTGAAGCTTTCTTT; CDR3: CSARTLRGNGEAFF
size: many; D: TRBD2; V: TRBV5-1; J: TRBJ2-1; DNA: TGCGCCAGCAGCTTGGGGCGGAGCGGGGTAGGATCCTACAATGAGCAGTTCTTC; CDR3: CASSLGRSGVGSYNEQFF
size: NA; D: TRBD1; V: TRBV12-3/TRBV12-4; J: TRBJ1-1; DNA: TGTGCCAGCAGTCGACAGGGCGGGAAGACTGAAGCTTTCTTT; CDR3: CASSRQGGKTEAFF
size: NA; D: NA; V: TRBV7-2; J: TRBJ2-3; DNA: TGTGCCAGCAGCCTGACTCAAAATACGCAGTATTTT; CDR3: CASSLTQNTQYF
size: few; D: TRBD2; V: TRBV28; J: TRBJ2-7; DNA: TGTGCCAGCAGTTGGGGGGTCAGCGGGAGGGCGAAAGAGCAGTACTTC; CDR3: CASSWGVSGRAKEQYF
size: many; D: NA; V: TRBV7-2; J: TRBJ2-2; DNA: TGTGCCAGCCCCCTGAGGGGGGAGCTGTTTTTT; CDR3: CASPLRGELFF
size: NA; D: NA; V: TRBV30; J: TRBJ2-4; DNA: TGTGCCTGGGACCCGGGACTTGGCAAAAACATTCAGTACTTC; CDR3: CAWDPGLGKNIQYF
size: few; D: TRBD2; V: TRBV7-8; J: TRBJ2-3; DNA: TGTGCCAGCAGCTTTTACGGGAGGGACAACACAGATACGCAGTATTTT; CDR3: CASSFYGRDNTDTQYF